The rows below give T cell receptor beta chains drawn from one sample of a study of early T cells in non-severe SARS-CoV-2 infection. TCRdb called the 5' RACE reads again in MiXCR, with one record for every CDR3 protein. Of roughly 35,000 distinct CDR3 sequences in the sample, 5.8% are singletons; the top ten hold 20% to 30%. Material: whole blood. The origin of the receptors is an adult who was a healthcare worker with PCR-confirmed SARS-CoV-2 infection or an uninfected control (not recorded which). CDR3s leave out the opening cysteine and the closing phenylalanine or tryptophan. The order of the fields is V gene, J gene, CDR3 protein.

v_call: TRBV29-1; j_call: TRBJ2-1; cdr3_aa: SVVAGVNNEQF
v_call: TRBV10-2; j_call: TRBJ2-7; cdr3_aa: ASSDSGRRYEQY
v_call: TRBV5-1; j_call: TRBJ2-5; cdr3_aa: ASSSSSGNPGVETQY
v_call: TRBV20-1; j_call: TRBJ2-5; cdr3_aa: SASGQVTQETQY
v_call: TRBV11-2; j_call: TRBJ2-5; cdr3_aa: ASSLGSLQEAQY
v_call: TRBV15; j_call: TRBJ1-1; cdr3_aa: ATSRDRGNTEAF
v_call: TRBV7-8; j_call: TRBJ2-7; cdr3_aa: ASSASSSGGRDEQY
v_call: TRBV10-3; j_call: TRBJ1-1; cdr3_aa: AISESGTFSEAF
v_call: TRBV19; j_call: TRBJ2-3; cdr3_aa: ASSIAEAAPTHTQY
v_call: TRBV6-2/TRBV6-3; j_call: TRBJ2-7; cdr3_aa: ASSSDGYEQY
v_call: TRBV6-2/TRBV6-3; j_call: TRBJ2-4; cdr3_aa: ASETGPPLANIQY
v_call: TRBV7-6; j_call: TRBJ2-3; cdr3_aa: ASSPRYTSGRIDTQY
v_call: TRBV2; j_call: TRBJ2-1; cdr3_aa: ASSLGGGSYNEQF
v_call: TRBV28; j_call: TRBJ1-2; cdr3_aa: ASSPRLRGSGGYT
v_call: TRBV7-2; j_call: TRBJ2-3; cdr3_aa: ASMSRVGDTQY
v_call: TRBV3-1; j_call: TRBJ2-7; cdr3_aa: ASSPETGGTYEQY
v_call: TRBV6-5; j_call: TRBJ2-2; cdr3_aa: ASSYRGDTGELF
v_call: TRBV7-9; j_call: TRBJ1-4; cdr3_aa: ASSPTGSNEKLF
v_call: TRBV9; j_call: TRBJ2-2; cdr3_aa: ASSVAGGTGELF
v_call: TRBV5-1; j_call: TRBJ2-6; cdr3_aa: ASSLGHRTGANVLT
v_call: TRBV5-8; j_call: TRBJ2-4; cdr3_aa: ASRRRQVLAKNIQY
v_call: TRBV7-2; j_call: TRBJ1-2; cdr3_aa: ASSRPGLFGYGYT
v_call: TRBV5-1; j_call: TRBJ1-5; cdr3_aa: ASSLEGHSNQPQH
v_call: TRBV18; j_call: TRBJ1-2; cdr3_aa: VSSPPGHSNYGYS
v_call: TRBV20-1; j_call: TRBJ2-7; cdr3_aa: SARGETYEQY
v_call: TRBV7-9; j_call: TRBJ1-5; cdr3_aa: ASSLGQVQPQH
v_call: TRBV5-5; j_call: TRBJ2-1; cdr3_aa: ASSLTRGPYNEQF
v_call: TRBV7-3; j_call: TRBJ1-6; cdr3_aa: ASTPPLHYNSPLH
v_call: TRBV19; j_call: TRBJ2-3; cdr3_aa: ASSIGAASTDTQY
v_call: TRBV20-1; j_call: TRBJ2-7; cdr3_aa: SAREDPQGDEQY
v_call: TRBV6-1; j_call: TRBJ1-1; cdr3_aa: ASSALPSTEAF
v_call: TRBV20-1; j_call: TRBJ2-7; cdr3_aa: SAEGSFTYEQY
v_call: TRBV2; j_call: TRBJ1-1; cdr3_aa: ASTLTAEAF
v_call: TRBV7-8; j_call: TRBJ1-1; cdr3_aa: ASSKQGATEAF
v_call: TRBV11-2; j_call: TRBJ2-1; cdr3_aa: ASSLGGLFRAF
v_call: TRBV10-3; j_call: TRBJ2-1; cdr3_aa: AIASGTSGFNEQF
v_call: TRBV20-1; j_call: TRBJ1-2; cdr3_aa: SANPGPYGYT
v_call: TRBV2; j_call: TRBJ2-2; cdr3_aa: ASSVARPTGELF
v_call: TRBV7-9; j_call: TRBJ2-1; cdr3_aa: ASSLGLSQGAYYNEQF
v_call: TRBV12-3/TRBV12-4; j_call: TRBJ1-4; cdr3_aa: ASSPTGGSNEKLF
v_call: TRBV3-1; j_call: TRBJ2-6; cdr3_aa: ASSHSGSGANVLT
v_call: TRBV3-1; j_call: TRBJ2-7; cdr3_aa: ATQGQDAYEQY
v_call: TRBV29-1; j_call: TRBJ2-3; cdr3_aa: SGQREAASSDTQY
v_call: TRBV20-1; j_call: TRBJ1-6; cdr3_aa: SASRGGVDSPLH
v_call: TRBV7-7; j_call: TRBJ2-1; cdr3_aa: ASSVGDYNEQF
v_call: TRBV20-1; j_call: TRBJ2-3; cdr3_aa: SARDPRRSDTQY
v_call: TRBV19; j_call: TRBJ2-3; cdr3_aa: ASSPMELAGAPQY
v_call: TRBV9; j_call: TRBJ2-7; cdr3_aa: ASSVGLGSFHEQY
v_call: TRBV7-2; j_call: TRBJ2-3; cdr3_aa: ASSLQPLSSGGAGTQY
v_call: TRBV20-1; j_call: TRBJ1-2; cdr3_aa: SAQGSNYGYT